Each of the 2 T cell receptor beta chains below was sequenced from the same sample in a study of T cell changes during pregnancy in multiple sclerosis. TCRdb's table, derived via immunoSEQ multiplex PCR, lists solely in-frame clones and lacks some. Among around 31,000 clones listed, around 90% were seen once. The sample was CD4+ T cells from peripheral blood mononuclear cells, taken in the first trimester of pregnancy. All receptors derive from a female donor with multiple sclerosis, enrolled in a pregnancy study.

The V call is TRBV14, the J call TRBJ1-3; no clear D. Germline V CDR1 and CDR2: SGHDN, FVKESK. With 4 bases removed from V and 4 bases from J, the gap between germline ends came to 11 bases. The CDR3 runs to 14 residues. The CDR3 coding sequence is TGTGCCAGCAGCCCGTCAGGTTCAGGAAACACCATATATTTT. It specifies CASSPSGSGNTIYF.

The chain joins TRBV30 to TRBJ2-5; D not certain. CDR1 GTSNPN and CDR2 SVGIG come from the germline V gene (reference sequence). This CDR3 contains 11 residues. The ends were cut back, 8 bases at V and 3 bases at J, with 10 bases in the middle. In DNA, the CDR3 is TGTGCCCGAGGCTGGGAAGAGACCCAGTACTTC. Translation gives CARGWEETQYF.